This TCR beta chain came from a study of cytomegalovirus exposure and HLA in healthy donors. Notes on the study in general: In a later analysis, a genetic analysis reported fewer productive-TCR N-insertions in an Asian-associated ancestry cluster than the cohort average. Despite most TCR sequences being rare, some public TCRs occurred in many donors. Reported results showed that the classifier diagnosed cytomegalovirus status with high specificity and sensitivity. The study had only CMV serostatus as immune exposure information.

Primers: 60 Vbeta forward and 13 Jbeta reverse. Sequenced by immunoSEQ multiplex PCR; TCRdb stores in-frame clones only, minus some. There are about 140,000 clones in the sample; 80% occur only once, and 5% to 5.5% lies in the top ten. Concerning this clone itself: Its matching antigen is unknown.

This CDR3 has 12 amino acids. The V segment lost 7 bases and the J segment 6 bases; nucleotides outside the gene matches: 3. The V gene's germline CDR1 is MDHEN and CDR2 SYDVKM. Sequenced material: PBMCs. This chain connects TRBV28 to TRBJ2-7; 10 bases are shared with TRBD1. The TCR sequence derives from a male donor in good health and CMV-seronegative. Here the CDR3 DNA reads TGTGCCAGCAAGACAGGGGGCCGCGAGCAGTACTTC. This translates into CASKTGGREQYF.